Below are 30 T cell receptor beta chains sequenced from a single sample in a study of blood T cell repertoires in COVID-19 (dated by TCRdb to the early 2020s). Libraries came from the immunoSEQ multiplex PCR assay. TCRdb took over this immuneACCESS table, retaining in-frame rearrangements with V and J assigned. Such tables are incomplete; in checked studies, under half of the missing clones stem from an unresolved V gene, and the remainder is unexplained. Across this sample there are approximately 350,000 clones, with roughly 90% seen only once. The ten top clones hold just under 7.5% of the sample. The specimen was peripheral blood. The receptors were gathered from a woman in her 70s with COVID-19, enrolled during active disease.

This clone was detected once. This chain uses TRBV30 with TRBJ1-1, with 7 positions matching TRBD1. Germline lookup yields CDR1 GTSNPN and CDR2 SVGIG (reference sequence). The CDR3 runs to 16 residues. Trimming cost V 5 bases and J 4 bases; bases outside gene matches: 16. The CDR3 region has the DNA TGTGCCTGGCATCCGGGACAGCGGTTGGTGATCACTGAAGCTTTCTTT. This codes for CAWHPGQRLVITEAFF.

This clone was recorded only once. Other DNA sequences in this sample translate to the same CDR3. The chain couples TRBV6-2 or TRBV6-3 to TRBJ2-1, with a tentative D call TRBD2 (5 bases). This CDR3 comprises 13 residues. Germline V gene data show CDR1 as MNHEY and CDR2 as SVGEGT. Trimming pared 2 bases from V and 7 bases from J, leaving 9 bases between. The CDR3 reads CASSYGGRNEQFF. The CDR3 coding sequence is TGTGCCAGCAGTTACGGAGGCCGGAATGAGCAGTTCTTC.

The CDR3 DNA sequence: TGTGCCAGCAGTGACTCGAACGGCTATGGCTACACCTTC. This codes for CASSDSNGYGYTF. V usage is TRBV6-4 and J usage is TRBJ1-2; D remains unclear. Looked up from germline, CDR1 is MRHNA and CDR2 is SNTAGT. The germline V and J ends were trimmed by 0 bases and 4 bases, with 6 bases remaining between them. This CDR3 spans 13 amino acids.

This chain connects TRBV27 to TRBJ1-6; TRBD1 matches at 9 bases. Germline V gene data show CDR1 as MNHEY and CDR2 as SMNVEV (reference sequence). This CDR3 contains 14 residues. V lost 2 bases, J lost 13 bases, and 6 bases stayed unmatched. CDR3 loop: CASSLGTGTTPLHF. The CDR3, as DNA: TGTGCCAGCAGTTTAGGGACAGGGACGACTCCCCTCCACTTT.

The chain has TRBV7-3 and TRBJ1-1, with D perhaps matching TRBD1 (5 bases). V lost 5 bases and J 1 base, leaving 11 bases between the germline ends. This CDR3 has 14 residues. CDR1 is SGHTA and CDR2 is FQGTGA in the germline V gene. The CDR3 here is CASSQDIWNTEAFF. CDR3 sequence (DNA): TGTGCCAGCAGCCAGGACATCTGGAACACTGAAGCTTTCTTT.

V gene TRBV6-5 combines with J gene TRBJ2-4, with D possibly TRBD2 on 6 matching bases. Trimming pared 7 bases from V and 5 bases from J, leaving 9 bases between. The CDR3 contains 12 residues. Germline V gene lookup returns CDR1 MNHEY and CDR2 SVGAGI. The CDR3 DNA sequence: TGTGCCAGCACGGGAGTCGAAAACATTCAGTACTTC. As protein: CASTGVENIQYF.

J is TRBJ2-3 and V is TRBV5-1; TRBD2 agrees at 12 bases. Germline CDR1 reads SGHRS; CDR2 reads YFSETQ. The CDR3 totals 17 residues. Trimming cost V 4 bases and J 3 bases; bases outside gene matches: 9. CDR3 nucleotide sequence: TGCGCCAGCAGCGCCCTAGCGGGGGGGCCGTTGACAGATACGCAGTATTTT. The encoded protein is CASSALAGGPLTDTQYF.

The chain combines TRBV28 with TRBJ1-3; D is ambiguous. Germline V gene lookup returns CDR1 MDHEN and CDR2 SYDVKM. The CDR3 is made up of 15 amino acids. V lost 7 bases and J lost 0, with 13 bases in between. CDR3 protein: CASTADGSSGNTIYF. DNA for the CDR3: TGTGCCAGCACCGCCGACGGGAGCTCTGGAAACACCATATATTTT.

The genes are TRBV7-2 and TRBJ2-3; D perhaps matches TRBD2 (7 bases). Germline V gives CDR1 SGHTA, CDR2 FQGNSA. CDR3 length: 16 residues. The V and J ends lost 4 bases and 8 bases respectively, with 22 bases between them. CDR3: CASSSAGGGGRGTQYF. The DNA of the CDR3 is TGTGCCAGCAGCTCTGCTGGCGGGGGCGGACGTGGTACGCAGTATTTT.

This clone was observed a single time. The chain links TRBV11-2 to TRBJ2-2; D possibly corresponds to TRBD1 (6 bases). Germline lookup yields CDR1 SGHAT and CDR2 FQNNGV. The V end was cut by 2 bases, the J end by 5 bases, with 12 bases between. The CDR3 extends over 15 amino acids. DNA for the CDR3: TGTGCCAGCAGCTTACGCCCGGGACAAACCGGGGAGCTGTTTTTT. It yields the protein CASSLRPGQTGELFF. Full variable domain (remainder filled in from reference TRBV11-2 and TRBJ2-2): EAGVAQSPRYKIIEKRQSVAFWCNPISGHATLYWYQQILGQGPKLLIQFQNNGVVDDSQLPKDRFSAERLKGVDSTLKIQPAKLEDSAVYLCASSLRPGQTGELFFGEGSRLTVL.

The rearrangement joins TRBV30 to TRBJ1-5, with D possibly being TRBD1 (6 bases). The CDR3 sequence is 15 residues long. Germline CDR1 is GTSNPN and CDR2 is SVGIG (reference sequence). The V end was cut by 1 base, the J end by 3 bases, with 13 bases between. In DNA, the CDR3 is TGTGCCTGGAGTGGAGGACAGCAAAACAATCAGCCCCAGCATTTT. Its translation is CAWSGGQQNNQPQHF.

This clone is a singleton in its sample. A much more abundant neighbour one base away suggests this may be a read error. The chain employs TRBV24-1 and TRBJ1-2; D uncertain. Germline V gene sequence: CDR1 KGHDR, CDR2 SFDVKD. V lost 4 bases, J lost 4 bases, and 6 bases lay in between. This CDR3 comprises 12 residues. The chain's CDR3 is CATSEGSYGYTF. CDR3 nucleotide sequence: TGTGCCACCAGTGAGGGGAGCTATGGCTACACCTTC.

This chain uses TRBV30 with TRBJ2-3; 8 bases are shared with TRBD1. With V trimmed by 3 bases and J by 3 bases, 8 bases remained unmatched. This CDR3 has 15 residues. CDR1 is GTSNPN and CDR2 is SVGIG in the germline V gene (reference sequence). In nucleotides, the CDR3 is TGTGCCTGGAGGAAGGAGGACAGGGATACAGATACGCAGTATTTT. It specifies CAWRKEDRDTDTQYF.

This chain joins TRBV11-3 and TRBJ1-6, with D maybe TRBD1 (5 bases). Trimming removed 5 bases at V and 6 bases at J, with 8 bases between. The CDR3 consists of 13 residues. Per germline, CDR1 SGHNT and CDR2 YENEEA. CDR3 coding DNA: TGTGCCAGCAGCGCCGACAGTAATTCACCCCTCCACTTT. Translated, it gives CASSADSNSPLHF.

The J gene is TRBJ1-1, the V gene TRBV11-2, with 9 bases that match TRBD1. The CDR3 has 13 residues. V gave up 1 base and J gave up 10 bases; unmatched junction bases: 4. Germline V gene lookup returns CDR1 SGHAT and CDR2 FQNNGV. The CDR3 DNA is TGTGCCAGCAGCTTAGTACAGGGGGCTTTAGCTTTCTTT. Translating it yields CASSLVQGALAFF.

V usage is TRBV6-5 and J usage is TRBJ1-2, with a weak D call TRBD1 (6 bases). Germline V CDR1 and CDR2: MNHEY, SVGAGI. This CDR3 is built from 12 residues. Between the trimmed V and J ends, which lost 5 bases and 6 bases, there was a span of 10 bases. Here the CDR3 DNA reads TGTGCCAGCAGTCCGACAGGAAATGGCTACACCTTC. As protein: CASSPTGNGYTF.

The chain links TRBV7-2 to TRBJ2-7; 10 nucleotides match TRBD2. The germline V gene has CDR1 SGHTA and CDR2 FQGNSA. The V and J ends lost 4 bases and 4 bases, in that order; junction bases with no gene match: 7. The CDR3 covers 15 residues. CDR3 nucleotide sequence: TGTGCCAGCAGCTCGCAGCGGGGGGGCGAATACGAGCAGTACTTC. It is translated as CASSSQRGGEYEQYF.

This chain connects TRBV27 to TRBJ1-1; no definite D call. Germline V gene data show CDR1 as MNHEY and CDR2 as SMNVEV (reference sequence). V gave up 0 bases and J gave up 5 bases, with 7 bases separating them. CDR3 length equals 13 residues. The CDR3: CASSLSSWTEAFF. For the CDR3, the DNA is TGTGCCAGCAGTTTATCTAGTTGGACTGAAGCTTTCTTT.

V usage is TRBV15 and J usage is TRBJ2-5; a weak D match, TRBD2 (6 bases). This CDR3 has 14 amino acids. Trimming took 3 bases from V and 2 from J, leaving 10 bases between them. Germline loops: CDR1 LNHNV, CDR2 YYDKDF (reference sequence). The CDR3 nucleotides read TGTGCCACCAGCAGGGAGACTAGGCAAGAGACCCAGTACTTC. Its translation is CATSRETRQETQYF. The full variable domain, its missing parts supplied by reference TRBV15 and TRBJ2-5, is DAMVIQNPRYQVTQFGKPVTLSCSQTLNHNVMYWYQQKSSQAPKLLFHYYDKDFNNEADTPDNFQSRRPNTSFCFLDIRSPGLGDTAMYLCATSRETRQETQYFGPGTRLLVL.

This chain uses TRBV15 with TRBJ1-5, with TRBD1 as a possible D gene (6 bases). The CDR3 covers 14 residues. With 1 base removed from V and 5 bases from J, the gap between germline ends came to 9 bases. Germline CDR1 LNHNV, CDR2 YYDKDF (reference sequence). The CDR3 nucleotides read TGTGCCACCAGCAGAGGCAGGGGATATCAGCCCCAGCATTTT. This gives the protein CATSRGRGYQPQHF.

The chain uses TRBV7-2 and TRBJ1-4; no definite D call. The CDR3 runs to 15 residues. Trimming removed 4 bases at V and 0 bases at J, with 9 bases between. The germline V gene encodes CDR1 SGHTA and CDR2 FQGNSA. Written as DNA, the CDR3 is TGTGCCAGCAGCTCCACGGGAGCAACTAATGAAAAACTGTTTTTT. Encoded protein: CASSSTGATNEKLFF.

This clone was seen more than once but under ten times. The chain joins TRBV5-1 to TRBJ1-1; 12 bases agree with TRBD1. From germline, CDR1 is SGHRS and CDR2 YFSETQ. Trimming removed 4 bases from V and 1 base from J; junction bases left unmatched: 5. The CDR3 has 16 residues. The CDR3 sequence: CASSPGTGGKNTEAFF. DNA for the CDR3: TGCGCCAGCAGCCCCGGGACAGGGGGCAAGAACACTGAAGCTTTCTTT.

This chain joins TRBV2 and TRBJ2-7; D is unclear. Trimming stripped 4 bases from V and 0 bases from J, with 10 bases between. The germline V gene has CDR1 SNHLY and CDR2 FYNNEI. This CDR3 spans 14 amino acids. CDR3 amino acids: CASSVLVSSYEQYF. The DNA for the CDR3 is TGTGCCAGCAGTGTTCTTGTCAGCTCCTACGAGCAGTACTTC.

A few counts support this clone. CDR3 bases: TGCAGCATAAGGGGCAATGGGGGGACTGAAGCTTTCTTT. Its translation: CSIRGNGGTEAFF. The chain couples TRBV29-1 to TRBJ1-1, with D perhaps matching TRBD1 (5 bases). The CDR3 is 13 residues long. V was shortened by 8 bases and J by 5 bases, with 18 bases between the two germline ends. CDR1 and CDR2 (germline): SQVTM, ANQGSEA.

The chain links TRBV5-4 to TRBJ2-6; 8 positions agree with TRBD1. V shed 2 bases and J 0 bases; nucleotides not matched to a gene: 7. The CDR3 extends over 18 amino acids. CDR1 is SGHNT and CDR2 is YYREEE in the germline V gene (reference sequence). CDR3 sequence (DNA): TGTGCCAGCAGCTTACCGGGACAGGTGCTCTCTGGGGCCAACGTCCTGACTTTC. Its translation is CASSLPGQVLSGANVLTF.

The chain links TRBV6-5 to TRBJ1-6; D ambiguous. CDR1 MNHEY and CDR2 SVGAGI come from the germline V gene. Trimming cost V 0 bases and J 7 bases, with 13 bases left between them. The CDR3 is 16 amino acids. CDR3 in DNA: TGTGCCAGCAGTTACTCAGACTCCATTCCCAATTCACCCCTCCACTTT. It is translated as CASSYSDSIPNSPLHF.

The chain links TRBV10-3 to TRBJ2-1; D unresolved. V was shortened by 4 bases and J by 0 bases, with 10 bases between the two germline ends. Looked up from germline, CDR1 is ENHRY and CDR2 is SYGVKD. The CDR3 is 15 residues long. The CDR3 nucleotides are TGTGCCATCAGTGGTTCCCCAGGCTCCTACAATGAGCAGTTCTTC. It codes for CAISGSPGSYNEQFF.

The chain uses TRBV6-5 and TRBJ2-3; 8 bases agree with TRBD2. The germline V gene encodes CDR1 MNHEY and CDR2 SVGAGI. The length of the CDR3 is 15 residues. Trimming took 5 bases from V and 4 from J; bases not matched to a gene: 8. The DNA for the CDR3 is TGTGCCAGCAGTCCCACCGGGACTAGGCCAGATACGCAGTATTTT. Protein: CASSPTGTRPDTQYF.

The rearrangement joins TRBV5-1 to TRBJ1-2, with 8 bases identical to TRBD1. V shed 0 bases, J shed 7 bases, and the junction held 11 bases outside the gene matches. Germline CDR1 is SGHRS and CDR2 is YFSETQ. CDR3 size: 16 residues. The CDR3 loop is CASSLAVSGGLVGYTF. The CDR3 nucleotides are TGCGCCAGCAGCTTGGCGGTTTCAGGGGGCCTCGTTGGCTACACCTTC. The entire variable domain, with the rest obtained from reference TRBV5-1 and TRBJ1-2, is as follows: KAGVTQTPRYLIKTRGQQVTLSCSPISGHRSVSWYQQTPGQGLQFLFEYFSETQRNKGNFPGRFSGRQFSNSRSEMNVSTLELGDSALYLCASSLAVSGGLVGYTFGSGTRLTVV.

The count of this clone is one. The V and J genes are TRBV2 and TRBJ2-2, with D maybe TRBD1 (5 bases). V was shortened by 5 bases and J by 5 bases, with 9 bases between the two germline ends. CDR3 size: 13 residues. CDR1 SNHLY and CDR2 FYNNEI come from the germline V gene. This chain's CDR3 is CASSRQRTGELFF. Here the CDR3 DNA reads TGTGCCAGCAGTCGACAGAGAACCGGGGAGCTGTTTTTT.